The 15 T cell receptor beta chains listed next were all sequenced from one sample in a study of identical twins. Via MiXCR, TCRdb re-called the 5' RACE reads, giving one row per CDR3 protein. The sample holds some 440,000 distinct CDR3 sequences; more than 20% are singletons and the top ten take roughly 2.8%. The sample also formed part of further work on T cells expressing NK-cell markers.

Sequencing was done on a sample of CD4+ T cells sorted from blood. These TCRs come from a woman aged 18-35 years in good health.

This clonotype was picked up a small number of times. The chain links TRBV3-1 to TRBJ1-5, with unresolved D. This CDR3 spans 13 amino acids. V lost 2 bases to trimming and J lost 1 base, with 3 bases between them. From germline, CDR1 is LGHDT and CDR2 YNNKEL (reference sequence). Here the CDR3 DNA reads TGTGCCAGCAGCCAAATGAGCAATCAGCCCCAGCATTTT. Its protein is CASSQMSNQPQHF.

This clonotype showed up just a few times. The chain has TRBV7-3 and TRBJ2-7; 9 positions agree with TRBD1. J lost 7 bases, V lost 5 bases, and 15 bases had no gene match. Germline V lookup: CDR1 SGHTA, CDR2 FQGTGA. The CDR3 covers 16 residues. The CDR3 reads CASSPNLGTGRWEQYF. For the CDR3, the DNA is TGTGCCAGCAGCCCCAATCTAGGGACAGGGCGTTGGGAGCAGTACTTC.

V and J are TRBV6-4 and TRBJ2-3; 9 nucleotides line up with TRBD1. Germline trimming cut 6 bases from V and 4 bases from J; bases unmatched to any gene: 8. The CDR3 extends over 15 amino acids. Germline V CDR1 and CDR2: MRHNA, SNTAGT. CDR3 sequence: CASSLTGGSSDTQYF. For the CDR3, the DNA is TGTGCCAGCAGCTTGACAGGGGGTAGCTCAGATACGCAGTATTTT.

This chain connects TRBV6-2 or TRBV6-3 to TRBJ2-7; TRBD1 might be the D (6 bases). This CDR3 region has 13 residues. Germline V gene data show CDR1 as MNHEY and CDR2 as SVGEGT. Deletions cut 7 bases from V and 3 bases from J, with 13 bases between. In DNA, the CDR3 is TGTGCCAGCACCCAAACAGGGTTCTACGAGCAGTACTTC. This translates into CASTQTGFYEQYF.

The chain has TRBV11-2 and TRBJ2-3, with D possibly being TRBD1 (5 bases). The CDR3 has 18 amino acids. Germline assignment: CDR1 SGHAT and CDR2 FQNNGV. The V end was cut by 5 bases, the J end by 0 bases, with 21 bases between. DNA of the CDR3: TGTGCCAGCAGCCCGACCCTAACTGCAGGGCCAAGCACAGATACGCAGTATTTT. It translates to CASSPTLTAGPSTDTQYF.

This clonotype was detected a few times. The J gene is TRBJ1-1, the V gene TRBV7-9; D ambiguous. CDR1 is SEHNR, CDR2 FQNEAQ, per germline (reference sequence). The CDR3 contains 13 residues. V dropped 3 bases and J dropped 5 bases, with 10 bases sitting between them. Written as DNA, the CDR3 is TGTGCCAGCAGCTTCGGGCTGGGGACTGAAGCTTTCTTT. As protein: CASSFGLGTEAFF.

This rearrangement joins TRBV4-1 to TRBJ2-7; 8 nucleotides agree with TRBD1. After removal of 2 bases from V and 8 bases from J, the junction contained 5 bases not matched to a gene. This CDR3 is built from 13 residues. Per germline, CDR1 MGHRA and CDR2 YSYEKL. CDR3 sequence reads: CASSQFDRGQQYF. The CDR3 DNA follows: TGCGCCAGCAGCCAATTCGACAGGGGTCAGCAGTACTTC.

This rearrangement joins TRBV20-1 to TRBJ1-2; 9 bases match TRBD1. The V gene's germline CDR1 is DFQATT and CDR2 SNEGSKA (reference sequence). The CDR3 runs 17 residues. The V and J ends lost 0 bases and 2 bases, in that order; junction bases with no gene match: 10. CDR3 in DNA: TGCAGTGCTAGAGATCTCGGGGGACAGGGCTCGAACTATGGCTACACCTTC. Protein: CSARDLGGQGSNYGYTF.

The rearrangement joins TRBV20-1 to TRBJ2-2, with D possibly matching TRBD1 (5 bases). Germline CDR1 and CDR2: DFQATT and SNEGSKA (reference sequence). The CDR3 is made up of 15 amino acids. Trimming left V 3 bases short and J 3 bases short, with 14 bases between. The CDR3: CSASTGPVDTGELFF. In nucleotides, the CDR3 is TGCAGTGCTAGTACAGGCCCAGTCGACACCGGGGAGCTGTTTTTT.

This clonotype was recorded many times. V and J are TRBV12-3 or TRBV12-4 and TRBJ1-4; no reliable D call. The CDR3 has 13 amino acids. The germline V and J ends were trimmed by 3 bases and 8 bases, with 10 bases remaining between them. The CDR3 coding sequence is TGTGCCAGCAGTTTTCGGGATCAGGAAAAACTGTTTTTT. Its protein product is CASSFRDQEKLFF.

The rearrangement links TRBV5-1 to TRBJ2-3; 9 nucleotides agree with TRBD1. CDR1 is SGHRS, CDR2 YFSETQ, per germline. The ends lost 0 bases at V and 6 bases at J; junction bases unmatched: 2. This CDR3 has 14 amino acids. CDR3 DNA sequence: TGCGCCAGCAGCTTGGTGACAGGGGGGGATACGCAGTATTTT. This codes for CASSLVTGGDTQYF.

In this sample, this clonotype turned up a few times. This chain connects TRBV19 to TRBJ2-7; 7 bases align to TRBD2. The length of the CDR3 is 14 residues. The V gene end was trimmed by 3 bases and the J gene end by 0 bases; junction bases not matched to a gene: 2. Germline CDR1 and CDR2: LNHDA and SQIVND (reference sequence). CDR3 sequence (DNA): TGTGCCAGTAGTATCCAGCGGGGCTCCTACGAGCAGTACTTC. Its translation is CASSIQRGSYEQYF.

The gene calls are TRBV20-1 and TRBJ1-5; D gene unclear. V was cut by 2 bases and J by 2 bases, with 10 bases left in between. The CDR3 runs to 14 residues. Looked up from germline, CDR1 is DFQATT and CDR2 is SNEGSKA (reference sequence). DNA of the CDR3: TGCAGTGCTAGACGTCGCGGGGGCAATCAGCCCCAGCATTTT. This gives the protein CSARRRGGNQPQHF.

This clonotype has only a few counts. V gene TRBV9 combines with J gene TRBJ2-4, with TRBD2 matching 8 bases. This CDR3 spans 14 amino acids. V was clipped by 4 bases and J by 3 bases; unmatched bases: 3. Germline-derived CDR1 and CDR2 are SGDLS and YYNGEE. As DNA, the CDR3 is TGTGCCAGCAGCCCCGCGGGGGGCAAAAACATTCAGTACTTC. It codes for CASSPAGGKNIQYF.

V is TRBV18 and J is TRBJ1-3, with a possible D match to TRBD1 (5 bases). The CDR3 spans 17 residues. V was shortened by 3 bases and J by 2 bases, with 17 bases between the two germline ends. Germline V gives CDR1 KGHSH, CDR2 LQKENI. CDR3 in DNA: TGTGCCAGCTCACCCATTGCCCGGGGGAGTGCTGGAAACACCATATATTTT. Its protein product is CASSPIARGSAGNTIYF.